This T cell receptor (beta chain) was recorded in a study of T-cell memory formation after mild COVID-19. Across the whole study: The TCR clusters were mostly specific to one donor.

This CDR3 has 17 residues. V lost 5 bases and J lost 0; bases outside the gene matches: 5. cDNA libraries for TCR alpha and TCR beta, carrying sample barcodes and UMIs, came from 5'RACE with constant-segment primers. TCRdb called the 5' RACE reads again in MiXCR, with one record for every CDR3 protein. The sample lists 470,000 or so distinct CDR3 sequences; around 27% were seen once. Points from the study as a whole: Detection of some responders pre-infection suggested pre-existing cross-reactive memory T cells participated. A balance of CD4 and CD8 characterized clones contracting day 15 to 85, whereas later expanders leaned CD4+.

For this clonotype: Antigen specificity is unknown.

This TCR was sampled from an adult woman who had mild COVID-19 (a few samples of this study predate the infection). Cell type and time point are not known. Sequenced input: PBMCs or a T cell subset sorted from them (not recorded which). The J gene is TRBJ2-6, the V gene TRBV12-3 or TRBV12-4, with 9 bases aligning to TRBD1. The CDR3 sequence: CASSIGTGSSGANVLTF. DNA of the CDR3: TGTGCCAGCAGTATAGGGACAGGGAGCTCTGGGGCCAACGTCCTGACTTTC.